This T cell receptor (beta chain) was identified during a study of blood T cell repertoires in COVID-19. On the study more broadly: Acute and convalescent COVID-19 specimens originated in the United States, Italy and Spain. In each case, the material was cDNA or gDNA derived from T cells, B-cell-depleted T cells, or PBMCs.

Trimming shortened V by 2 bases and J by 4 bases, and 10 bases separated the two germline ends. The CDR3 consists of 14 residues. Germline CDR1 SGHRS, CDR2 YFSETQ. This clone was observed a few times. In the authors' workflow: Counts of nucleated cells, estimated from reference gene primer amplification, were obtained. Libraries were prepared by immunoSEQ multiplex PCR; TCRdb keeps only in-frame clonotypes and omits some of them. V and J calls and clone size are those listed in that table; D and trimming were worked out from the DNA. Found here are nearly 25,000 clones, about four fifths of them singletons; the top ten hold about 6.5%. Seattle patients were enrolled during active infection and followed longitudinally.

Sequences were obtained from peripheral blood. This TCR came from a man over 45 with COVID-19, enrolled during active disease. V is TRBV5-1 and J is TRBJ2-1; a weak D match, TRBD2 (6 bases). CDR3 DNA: TGCGCCAGCAGCTTACCCGGGGGATACAATGAGCAGTTCTTC. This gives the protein CASSLPGGYNEQFF. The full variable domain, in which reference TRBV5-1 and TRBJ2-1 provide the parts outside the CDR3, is KAGVTQTPRYLIKTRGQQVTLSCSPISGHRSVSWYQQTPGQGLQFLFEYFSETQRNKGNFPGRFSGRQFSNSRSEMNVSTLELGDSALYLCASSLPGGYNEQFFGPGTRLTVL.